Listed below are T cell receptor beta chains from one sample, sequenced in a study of cytomegalovirus exposure and HLA in healthy donors. The method was immunoSEQ multiplex PCR; TCRdb's version includes in-frame clones alone and lacks a portion of them. The table includes some 160,000 clones, 84% detected once. The specimen sequenced was PBMCs. These receptors originate from a boy under 10 years old in good health and CMV-seronegative. CDR3s include the opening cysteine and the closing phenylalanine or tryptophan. Each record gives: D gene, clone size, J gene, V gene, CDR3 DNA, CDR3 protein. D genes are given only for firm matches. The size of a clone is reported for some rows only, either as once, few or many, or as a class for expanded clones.

>TRBD2|.|TRBJ2-1|TRBV6-1
TGTGCCAGCAGTGGGAAGGGGCTAGCGGGAGTCAGGAATGAGCAGTTCTTC
CASSGKGLAGVRNEQFF
>.|.|TRBJ2-1|TRBV29-1
TGCAGCGTTGATCTCGGGACATTGGCCTACAATGAGCAGTTCTTC
CSVDLGTLAYNEQFF
>.|.|TRBJ2-4|TRBV27
TGTGCCAGCAGTTTTACGGCCAGGGCAGGGGCCAAAAACATTCAGTACTTC
CASSFTARAGAKNIQYF
>.|.|TRBJ1-2|TRBV14
TGTGCCAGCAGCCAAGCTTCAGGGCCCTATGGCTACACCTTC
CASSQASGPYGYTF
>.|.|TRBJ1-1|TRBV5-4
TGTGCCAGCGCCCCCGCCCGGGGGAACACTGAAGCTTTCTTT
CASAPARGNTEAFF
>.|.|TRBJ1-2|TRBV5-8
TGTGCCAGCAGCTTGGGGGCAGGGGCCTATGGCTACACCTTC
CASSLGAGAYGYTF
>.|.|TRBJ2-5|TRBV27
TGTGCCAGCAGTTTCCGGGCTAGCGAAGGCGAGACCCAGTACTTC
CASSFRASEGETQYF
>.|.|TRBJ2-3|TRBV9
TGTGCCAGCAGCACCAGGGAAGGGCCAGATACGCAGTATTTT
CASSTREGPDTQYF
>.|.|TRBJ2-2|TRBV7-3
TGTGCCAGCAGCGGTCCAGGGAGGATGGCCGGGGAGCTGTTTTTT
CASSGPGRMAGELFF
>TRBD2|few|TRBJ2-5|TRBV7-9
TGTGCCAGCAGCTTAGGCCTAGCGGGGGAGAGGGAGACCCAGTACTTC
CASSLGLAGERETQYF
>TRBD2|.|TRBJ2-7|TRBV2
TGTGCCAGCAGTGAACGGCGGGGGGATTCCTACGAGCAGTACTTC
CASSERRGDSYEQYF
>.|.|TRBJ1-4|TRBV19
TGTGCCAGTAGTATAACTGGACAGCCTAATGAAAAACTGTTTTTT
CASSITGQPNEKLFF
>.|few|TRBJ2-3|TRBV9
TGTGCCAGCAGCGTAACAGGCGCAGATACGCAGTATTTT
CASSVTGADTQYF